This T cell receptor (beta chain) was captured in a study of esophageal squamous cell carcinoma tumors (dated by TCRdb to the early 2020s). Notes on the research overall: Patients were split into immuno relation high and low groups by principal component analysis with K-means clustering of immunohistochemical T-cell and checkpoint marker values. The wider cohort included some 54 esophageal squamous cell carcinoma patients in Japan who were treated with surgery, of whom some 21 were high and 32 were low immuno relation cases. The study was designed to assess TCR repertoire diversity and shared TCR repertoires of T cells within the tumor environment of esophageal squamous cell carcinoma. The ten to eleven cases yielded roughly 1,700,000 total TCRalpha reads and 1,291,510 total TCRbeta reads, of which around 30,000 and 35,000, respectively, were unique. TCR sequencing was performed on ten or so patients, consisting of five randomly selected high immuno relation cases and five background-matched low immuno relation cases.

Anyone who had received neoadjuvant chemotherapy or who was missing clinical information was not enrolled. The TCR-sequenced cases shown were male, and subtotal esophagectomy with 2- or 3-field lymphadenectomy was performed in the TCR-sequenced cases shown. RNA was extracted from bulk tumor tissue sections with a Qiagen AllPrep kit, without T-cell sorting. Until RNA extraction, small sections of surgically resected tumor tissue were kept in RNAlater reagent at -80 degrees C. Study-wide conclusions, independent of this receptor: Of the 10 cases, three showed one dominant TCRalpha VJ recombination along with apparently reduced TCRalpha diversity. Given the large variation in the TCRalphabeta repertoire, the shared V|J recombination candidates might have been chosen by chance. Approximately 28 TRAV|TRAJ and more than 20 TRBV|TRBJ combinations, including TRAV13-1|TRAJ22 and TRBV7-9|TRBJ2-7, appeared to be shared among high immuno relation cases. Only a few cases were included in the TCR repertoire analysis, and no investigation at the CDR3 clonotype level was performed. Total TCR repertoire counts did not differ between groups, but significant repertoire counts were higher in the high immuno relation group. TCRalpha and TCRbeta chains were sequenced separately, so chain pairing and recognized antigens remained unknown.

Receptors were amplified or captured by 5' RACE. A PCR using KAPA HiFi with TCRalpha or TCRbeta constant-region primers and a P20EA primer was followed by a nested second PCR with CA2 or CB2. Amplification of TCR genes was performed by unbiased adaptor ligation RT-PCR, in which reverse transcription was carried out with Superscript III and a polyT18-containing BSL-18E primer. After second-strand synthesis and blunting, the P10EA/P20EA adaptor was ligated to the cDNA 5' end, followed by NotI digestion. For both the first and second PCRs, around 20 cycles of 98 degrees C for 20 s, 65 degrees C for 30 s and 72 degrees C for 1 min were run. The Nextera XT Index kit v2 Set A was used to index the amplicons, which were then pooled in equimolar amounts and quantified with a Qubit 2.0 Fluorometer. Sequencing was carried out on the Illumina MiSeq platform with 2x300 bp paired-end reads. As for the original processing: V and J genes were assigned to reads on the basis of highest identity to IMGT reference sequences using Repertoire Genesis software ver.1.0. CDR3 was defined as the region from Cys104 to Phe118 plus Gly119 and was translated, and unique sequence reads were defined as those with distinct V, J and CDR3 amino acids. Shared V|J combinations were chosen if significant in both a Fisher's exact test in edgeR and a Mann Whitney U test. After singletons were removed and 500 repertoire combinations were bootstrapped, the repertoire dissimilarity index was calculated with the R rdi package. The raw public reads went through TCRdb reprocessing: fastp at Q25, MiXCR clone calling, in-frame beta chains kept. Records with the same CDR3 protein are collapsed into one entry carrying the most frequent genes and DNA. These V and J calls are TCRdb output, not the study's own analysis. This sample lists around 5,000 distinct CDR3 sequences; about 22% were detected once. Jointly, the top ten make up more than 25% of the sample.

The CDR3 starts with the cysteine, ends with the phenylalanine, and has 16 residues. CDR3 DNA is the only sequence kept; it has 48 bases, read in frame from the first base. Trimming accounts for 6 bases at V and 7 bases at J, while the number of junction bases matched to no gene is 17. Reading the germline V gene gives CDR1 KGHSH and CDR2 LQKENI. Of note for this clonotype: Its antigen is currently not known. No base quality information exists; no much larger clone differs at one position.

The chain uses TRBV18 and TRBJ2-5, and TRBD1 matches 7 of the central bases. The sample was tumor tissue. This clonotype was obtained from a man aged 50 or older with esophageal squamous cell carcinoma. The DNA sequence is given as TGTGCCAGCTCGCGGATACGGACAGGATTCAAGATGACCCAGTACTTC. Its amino acids are CASSRIRTGFKMTQYF. Full variable domain (CDR3 extended with the reference TRBV18 and TRBJ2-5 proteins): NAGVMQNPRHLVRRRGQEARLRCSPMKGHSHVYWYRQLPEEGLKFMVYLQKENIIDESGMPKERFSAEFPKEGPSILRIQQVVRGDSAAYFCASSRIRTGFKMTQYFGPGTRLLVL.